A selection of T cell receptor beta chains follows, all from one sample in a study of T cell clonotyping in hematopoietic cell transplantation. The repertoire was sequenced with immunoSEQ multiplex PCR; TCRdb's copy has only in-frame clones and lacks some. This table has roughly 13,000 clones, approximately 88% appearing once. Sequencing was performed on peripheral blood mononuclear cells, taken before stem cell transplant. These receptor sequences come from a man aged 55 to 69 with acute myeloid leukemia. Some clones in this sample may be carry-over from other donors' samples. Both conserved end residues are trimmed from each CDR3. Each record gives: clone size, J gene, V gene, D gene, CDR3 protein. A D gene is named only where the DNA matches it firmly. Clone sizes are given selectively: once, few, many, or a class where the clone is expanded.

>-|TRBJ1-1|TRBV7-9|-
ASSLTGTSEAF
>-|TRBJ1-3|TRBV7-2|TRBD1
ASSSDRGLTIY
>-|TRBJ1-1|TRBV5-8|-
ASSLERNTEAF
>-|TRBJ1-5|TRBV2|-
ASSDTTGAYSNQPQH
>-|TRBJ1-1|TRBV5-8|-
ASSKTAENTEAF
>-|TRBJ2-2|TRBV9|-
ASSVLSGTGELF
>-|TRBJ1-5|TRBV28|TRBD1
ASTLGGQGGYQPQH
>-|TRBJ2-7|TRBV2|-
ASSRDRYEQY
>-|TRBJ2-1|TRBV4-3|TRBD1
ASSQDRGPYNEQF
>once|TRBJ1-1|TRBV27|-
ASSLTGMNTEAF
>-|TRBJ2-3|TRBV5-6|-
ASSPIPDLLTDTQY
>once|TRBJ1-4|TRBV20-1|-
SASREKLF
>-|TRBJ2-5|TRBV7-2|TRBD1
ASSLGDSVMETQY
>few|TRBJ1-2|TRBV7-2|TRBD1
ASSKPGQGPTGYT
>-|TRBJ2-3|TRBV30|TRBD2
ATALAGGPDTQY
>-|TRBJ2-4|TRBV6-5|TRBD2
ASSLTSGGEGIQY
>-|TRBJ1-1|TRBV27|-
ASSLSGINTEAF
>-|TRBJ1-6|TRBV7-9|-
ASNPPGDSPLH
>-|TRBJ1-2|TRBV6-5|TRBD1
ASGDGQGVYGYT
>-|TRBJ2-3|TRBV7-6|TRBD2
ASSQNSGGGTDTQY
>-|TRBJ2-5|TRBV7-2|TRBD2
ASSFGGGYQETQY
>-|TRBJ1-6|TRBV7-8|-
ASSLQLANSPLH
>-|TRBJ1-2|TRBV5-4|-
ASSFDIDYGYT
>-|TRBJ2-3|TRBV29-1|-
SVEDRSTDTQY
>-|TRBJ1-5|TRBV7-2|TRBD1
ASSQQGFGQPQH
>-|TRBJ1-2|TRBV2|TRBD1
ASSELTGPYGYT
>-|TRBJ2-7|TRBV27|TRBD2
ASSPGTINEQY
>-|TRBJ2-1|TRBV28|-
ASSLSGVLWNEQF
>few|TRBJ2-2|TRBV5-1|TRBD1
ASSKKLTGGNTGELF
>-|TRBJ2-1|TRBV7-9|TRBD2
ASSWSGGDNEQF